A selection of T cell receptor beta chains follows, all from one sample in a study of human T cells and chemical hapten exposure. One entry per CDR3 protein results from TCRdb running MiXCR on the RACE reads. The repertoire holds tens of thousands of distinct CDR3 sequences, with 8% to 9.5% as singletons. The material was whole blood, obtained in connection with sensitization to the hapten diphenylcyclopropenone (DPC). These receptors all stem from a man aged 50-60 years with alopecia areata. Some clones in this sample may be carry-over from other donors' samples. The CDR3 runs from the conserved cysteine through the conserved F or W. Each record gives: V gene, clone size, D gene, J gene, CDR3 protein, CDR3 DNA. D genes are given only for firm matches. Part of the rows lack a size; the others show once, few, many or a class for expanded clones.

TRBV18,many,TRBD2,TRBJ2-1,CASSPSLASGYNEQFF,TGTGCCAGCTCACCATCCCTGGCTAGCGGATACAATGAGCAGTTCTTC
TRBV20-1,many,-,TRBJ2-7,CSASRQGYEQYF,TGCAGTGCTAGTCGCCAGGGCTACGAGCAGTACTTC
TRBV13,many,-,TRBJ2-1,CASSLTAVDYNEQFF,TGTGCCAGCAGCTTAACAGCGGTAGACTACAATGAGCAGTTCTTC
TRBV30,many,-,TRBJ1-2,CAWEEGVNYGYTF,TGTGCCTGGGAGGAGGGGGTAAACTATGGCTACACCTTC
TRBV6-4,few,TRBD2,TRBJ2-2,CASSDSRLAGNTGELFF,TGTGCCAGCAGTGACTCGAGACTAGCGGGAAACACCGGGGAGCTGTTTTTT
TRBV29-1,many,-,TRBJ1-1,CSVDITGSNTEAFF,TGCAGCGTTGATATTACGGGCTCGAACACTGAAGCTTTCTTT
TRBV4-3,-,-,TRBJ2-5,CASSLGSLEVETQYF,TGCGCCAGCAGCCTCGGGAGTCTTGAGGTAGAGACCCAGTACTTC
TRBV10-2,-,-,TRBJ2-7,CATKTGVYEQYF,TGCGCCACAAAAACTGGGGTATACGAGCAGTACTTC
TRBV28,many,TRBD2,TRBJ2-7,CASSGGGYEQYF,TGTGCCAGCAGTGGGGGGGGTTACGAGCAGTACTTC
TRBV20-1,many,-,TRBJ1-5,CSARGRTDQPQHF,TGCAGTGCTAGAGGCAGGACGGACCAGCCCCAGCATTTT
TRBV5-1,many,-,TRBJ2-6,CASNREFASGANVLTF,TGCGCCAGCAACCGGGAGTTTGCCTCTGGGGCCAACGTCCTGACTTTC
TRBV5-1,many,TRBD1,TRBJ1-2,CASSWTGISDGYTF,TGCGCCAGCAGCTGGACAGGGATATCGGATGGCTACACCTTC
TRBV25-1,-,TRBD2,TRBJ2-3,CASSRPSGSTDTQYF,TGTGCCAGCAGTCGGCCCAGCGGGAGTACAGATACGCAGTATTTT
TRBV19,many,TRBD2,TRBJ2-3,CASRRLAGGFDTQYF,TGTGCCAGTAGGAGGCTAGCGGGAGGTTTTGATACGCAGTATTTT
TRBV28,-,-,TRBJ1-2,CASSPPAVYGYTF,TGTGCCAGCAGTCCCCCGGCGGTCTATGGCTACACCTTC
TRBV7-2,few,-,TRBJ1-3,CASSRRTVSSGNTIYF,TGTGCCAGCAGCCGAAGGACGGTCAGCTCTGGAAACACCATATATTTT
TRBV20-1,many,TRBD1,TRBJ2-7,CSARDRGTSYEQYF,TGCAGTGCTAGGGACAGGGGGACCTCCTACGAGCAGTACTTC
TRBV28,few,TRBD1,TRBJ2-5,CASATGGEETQYF,TGTGCCAGCGCTACAGGGGGCGAAGAGACCCAGTACTTC
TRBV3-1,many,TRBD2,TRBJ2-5,CASSQNPWEGQETQYF,TGTGCCAGCAGCCAGAATCCGTGGGAGGGCCAAGAGACCCAGTACTTC
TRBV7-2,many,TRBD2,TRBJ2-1,CASSPQREYENEQFF,TGTGCCAGCAGCCCTCAGCGGGAGTACGAGAATGAGCAGTTCTTC
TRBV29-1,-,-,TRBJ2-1,CSVLSGQFSYNEQFF,TGCAGCGTTCTCTCCGGACAGTTCTCCTACAATGAGCAGTTCTTC
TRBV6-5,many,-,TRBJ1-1,CASGRLNTEAFF,TGTGCCAGCGGGCGGTTGAACACTGAAGCTTTCTTT
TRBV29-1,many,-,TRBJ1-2,CSVAGGKDYGYTF,TGCAGCGTGGCGGGGGGGAAGGACTATGGCTACACCTTC
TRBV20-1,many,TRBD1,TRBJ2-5,CSARPPGGGTKGTQYF,TGCAGTGCTAGACCCCCAGGGGGCGGCACGAAAGGGACCCAGTACTTC
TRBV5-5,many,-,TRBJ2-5,CASTSPPPWTNETQYF,TGTGCCAGCACCTCCCCCCCTCCCTGGACCAATGAGACCCAGTACTTC
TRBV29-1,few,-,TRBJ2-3,CSVGDAGTDTQYF,TGCAGCGTTGGGGACGCGGGCACAGATACGCAGTATTTT
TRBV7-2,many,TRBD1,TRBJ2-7,CASSQGDRNYEQYF,TGTGCCAGCAGCCAAGGGGACAGAAACTACGAGCAGTACTTC
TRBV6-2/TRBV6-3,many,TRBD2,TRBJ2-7,CASSVLAGGSYEQYF,TGTGCCAGCAGTGTACTAGCGGGAGGATCCTACGAGCAGTACTTC
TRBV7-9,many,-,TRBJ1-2,CASSYAGRGYTF,TGTGCCAGCAGCTACGCCGGTAGAGGCTACACCTTC
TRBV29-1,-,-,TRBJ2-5,CSVEVGGETQYF,TGCAGCGTTGAAGTCGGAGGGGAGACCCAGTACTTC
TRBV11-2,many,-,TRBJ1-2,CASSSSSGYGYTF,TGTGCCAGCAGCTCATCCTCCGGCTATGGCTACACCTTC
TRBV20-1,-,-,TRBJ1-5,CSAIEPDGQFNQPQHF,TGCAGTGCTATTGAGCCAGACGGACAGTTCAATCAGCCCCAGCATTTT
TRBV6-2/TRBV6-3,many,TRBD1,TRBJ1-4,CASSPPGTGDEKLFF,TGTGCCAGCAGTCCCCCCGGGACAGGGGATGAAAAACTGTTTTTT
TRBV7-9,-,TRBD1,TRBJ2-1,CASSSGTGNEQFF,TGTGCCAGCAGCTCTGGGACAGGGAATGAGCAGTTCTTC
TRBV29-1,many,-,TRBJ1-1,CSVAQALTEAFF,TGCAGCGTGGCTCAGGCCCTCACTGAAGCTTTCTTT
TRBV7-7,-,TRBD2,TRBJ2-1,CASSLVAGGPHEQFF,TGTGCCAGCAGCTTAGTAGCGGGAGGGCCGCATGAGCAGTTCTTC
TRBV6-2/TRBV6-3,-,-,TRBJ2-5,CASSYGGNQETQYF,TGTGCCAGCAGTTACGGCGGGAACCAAGAGACCCAGTACTTC
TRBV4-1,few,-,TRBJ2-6,CASSQASTFRGTVLSGANVLTF,TGCGCCAGCAGCCAGGCCTCGACATTTCGCGGGACCGTTCTCTCTGGGGCCAACGTCCTGACTTTC
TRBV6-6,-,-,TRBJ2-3,CASSPTTDTQYF,TGTGCCAGCAGTCCGACGACAGATACGCAGTATTTT
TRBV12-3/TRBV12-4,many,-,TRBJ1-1,CASSFSGVTEAFF,TGTGCCAGCAGTTTCTCAGGGGTCACTGAAGCTTTCTTT
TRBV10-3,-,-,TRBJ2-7,CAISDTHQGYEQYF,TGTGCCATCAGTGACACACACCAGGGCTACGAGCAGTACTTC
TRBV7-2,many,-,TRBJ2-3,CASSSTIGTPNTQYF,TGTGCCAGCAGCTCGACCATCGGGACACCTAATACGCAGTATTTT
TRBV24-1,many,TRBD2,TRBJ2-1,CATSDPTSGRGDIDFYEQFF,TGTGCCACCAGTGATCCGACTAGCGGGAGGGGAGATATCGACTTCTATGAGCAGTTCTTC
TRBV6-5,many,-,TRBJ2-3,CASSFRDSLDTQYF,TGTGCCAGCAGTTTCCGGGACTCCCTGGATACGCAGTATTTT
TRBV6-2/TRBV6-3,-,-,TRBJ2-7,CASSYSSLMDEQYF,TGTGCCAGCAGTTACTCGTCCCTAATGGACGAGCAGTACTTC
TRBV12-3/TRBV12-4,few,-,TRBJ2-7,CASSLSGLTYEQYF,TGTGCCAGCAGCTTATCGGGACTCACCTACGAGCAGTACTTC
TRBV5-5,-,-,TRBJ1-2,CASIHKGGYGYTF,TGTGCCAGCATTCACAAGGGGGGCTATGGCTACACCTTC
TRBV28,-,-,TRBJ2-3,CASRGRSTDTQYF,TGTGCCAGCAGGGGACGCAGCACAGATACGCAGTATTTT